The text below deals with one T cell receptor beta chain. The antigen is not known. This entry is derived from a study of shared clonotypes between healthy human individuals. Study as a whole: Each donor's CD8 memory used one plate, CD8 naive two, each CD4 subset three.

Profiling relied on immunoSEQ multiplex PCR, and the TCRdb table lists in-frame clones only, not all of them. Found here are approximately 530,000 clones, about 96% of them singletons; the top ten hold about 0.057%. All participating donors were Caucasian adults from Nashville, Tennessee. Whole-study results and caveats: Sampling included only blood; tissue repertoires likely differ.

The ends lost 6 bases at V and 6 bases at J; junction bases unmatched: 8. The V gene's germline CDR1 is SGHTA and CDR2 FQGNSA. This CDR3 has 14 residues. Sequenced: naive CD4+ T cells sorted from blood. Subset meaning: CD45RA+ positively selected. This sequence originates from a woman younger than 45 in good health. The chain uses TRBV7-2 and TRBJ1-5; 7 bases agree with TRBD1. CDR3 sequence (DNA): TGTGCCAGCAGTCGAAGACAGGGAGGTCAGCCCCAGCATTTT. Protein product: CASSRRQGGQPQHF.